The 20 T cell receptor beta chains given below trace back to one sample, sequenced in a study of T cells in Graves' hyperthyroidism and ophthalmopathy. Using RNA transcripts as the source, TCR beta CDR3 regions were amplified. The study used the HTBI primer set for a first-round RT-PCR of the TCR CDR3. TCRdb used MiXCR to reprocess the multiplex PCR reads, holding one entry per CDR3 protein. The data hold 750,000 to 950,000 distinct CDR3 sequences, with approximately 40% observed a single time. Source material: blood. The receptors originated from a man between 18 and 35 years old with Graves' hyperthyroidism.

V usage is TRBV7-3 and J usage is TRBJ1-1, with TRBD1 matching over 7 bases. Germline values: CDR1 SGHTA, CDR2 FQGTGA. The CDR3 spans 15 residues. V gave up 5 bases and J gave up 6 bases; unmatched junction bases: 12. This CDR3 is CASSNSKDRYSEAFF. In nucleotides, the CDR3 is TGTGCCAGCAGCAACAGTAAGGACAGGTATTCTGAAGCTTTCTTT.

This clonotype came up a few times. V usage is TRBV14 and J usage is TRBJ2-7, with 8 bases aligning to TRBD1. Trimming removed 5 bases from V and 2 bases from J; junction bases left unmatched: 8. The CDR3 is 15 amino acids. Looked up from germline, CDR1 is SGHDN and CDR2 is FVKESK. The CDR3 DNA reads TGTGCCAGCAGCAACACGACAGGGGATCCCTACGAGCAGTACTTC. Translation: CASSNTTGDPYEQYF.

This chain uses TRBV5-1 with TRBJ2-5; perhaps D is TRBD1 or TRBD2 (6 bases each). The CDR3 runs 18 residues. In germline, CDR1 is SGHRS, CDR2 YFSETQ. Deletions cut 4 bases from V and 2 bases from J, with 24 bases between. CDR3 DNA: TGCGCCAGCAGCCACGGAGCTACGGGGGCCAGCGGTCAAGAGACCCAGTACTTC. This gives the protein CASSHGATGASGQETQYF.

V and J are TRBV9 and TRBJ2-3; 10 positions match TRBD2. Germline CDR1 and CDR2: SGDLS and YYNGEE. With V trimmed by 4 bases and J by 3 bases, 5 bases remained unmatched. The CDR3 extends over 15 amino acids. In nucleotides, the CDR3 is TGTGCCAGCAGCAACCTAGCGGGGGAGACAGATACGCAGTATTTT. Its protein is CASSNLAGETDTQYF.

The chain uses TRBV10-3 and TRBJ1-1; TRBD1 agrees at 7 bases. The CDR3 sequence is 13 residues long. Germline-derived CDR1 and CDR2 are ENHRY and SYGVKD. With V trimmed by 10 bases and J by 4 bases, 9 bases remained unmatched. The CDR3 region has the DNA TGTGCCAGCTCACGGGACAGCAGCACTGAAGCTTTCTTT. Translated, it gives CASSRDSSTEAFF.

About this clonotype itself: The conserved closing phenylalanine or tryptophan is absent in this CDR3, likely reflecting a read error. The CDR3 DNA reads TGTGCCAGCAGCCCCTGGGACTTTCAAGAGACCCAGTACCTC. This sequence encodes CASSPWDFQETQYL. The rearrangement uses TRBV9 and TRBJ2-5, with a weak D call TRBD2 (6 bases). Per germline, CDR1 SGDLS and CDR2 YYNGEE. The ends were cut back, 4 bases at V and 2 bases at J, with 12 bases in the middle. The CDR3 runs to 14 residues.

The chain has TRBV29-1 and TRBJ1-1, with D maybe TRBD1 (5 bases). The CDR3 runs 12 residues. Germline lookup yields CDR1 SQVTM and CDR2 ANQGSEA. CDR3 loop: CTNSGSSTEAFF. The CDR3 DNA reads TGCACCAACTCAGGGTCGTCCACTGAAGCTTTCTTT.

This clonotype was detected ten times or more. The rearrangement uses TRBV19 and TRBJ1-1; D not resolved. CDR1 is LNHDA, CDR2 SQIVND, per germline (reference sequence). The CDR3 spans 14 residues. V was shortened by 0 bases and J by 4 bases, with 9 bases between the two germline ends. CDR3 residues: CASSIDRWSTEAFF. CDR3 nucleotide sequence: TGTGCCAGTAGTATAGATCGGTGGAGCACTGAAGCTTTCTTT.

This clonotype was picked up many times. This chain uses TRBV10-3 with TRBJ1-2; D perhaps matches TRBD1 (5 bases). V shed 4 bases and J shed 2 bases, with 14 bases lying between them. In germline, CDR1 is ENHRY, CDR2 SYGVKD. The CDR3 runs 15 residues. The CDR3 region has the DNA TGTGCCATCAGTGGAGAGGGGTCCTTAAACTATGGCTACACCTTC. Translated: CAISGEGSLNYGYTF.

The chain couples TRBV15 to TRBJ1-6; D possibly corresponds to TRBD1 (5 bases). This CDR3 is 14 amino acids long. Germline V lookup: CDR1 LNHNV, CDR2 YYDKDF (reference sequence). The V end lost 1 base, the J end lost 7 bases, and 8 bases lay between the germline ends. CDR3 in amino acids: CATSRAGPNSPLHF. CDR3 in DNA: TGTGCCACCAGCAGAGCGGGGCCGAATTCACCCCTCCACTTT.

This clonotype was counted ten times or more. The rearrangement uses TRBV2 and TRBJ2-5, with D perhaps given as TRBD1 or TRBD2 (6 bases each). The CDR3 sequence is 14 residues long. Per the germline V gene, CDR1 is SNHLY and CDR2 is FYNNEI. The ends were cut back, 6 bases at V and 2 bases at J, with 13 bases in the middle. The CDR3 coding sequence is TGTGCCAGCAGCCTCAAGGGGGGACAAGAGACCCAGTACTTC. Amino acids: CASSLKGGQETQYF.

This clonotype turned up a few times. The chain carries TRBV7-8 and TRBJ2-5, with D maybe TRBD2 (6 bases). Germline assignment: CDR1 SGHVS and CDR2 FQNEAQ. Between the trimmed V and J ends, which lost 4 bases and 1 base, there was a span of 13 bases. This CDR3 comprises 15 residues. Here the CDR3 DNA reads TGTGCCAGCAGCTCCTGGCTAGCGTCCCAAGAGACCCAGTACTTC. It specifies CASSSWLASQETQYF.

The V gene is TRBV19, the J gene TRBJ1-2; no clear D. The length of the CDR3 is 16 residues. Germline V gene data show CDR1 as LNHDA and CDR2 as SQIVND (reference sequence). V shed 6 bases and J shed 4 bases, with 21 bases lying between them. The CDR3 nucleotides read TGTGCCAGTAGCTTTTTTTCGGACCGGCCACTCTATGGCTACACCTTC. Protein product: CASSFFSDRPLYGYTF.

This clonotype was observed at least ten times. The chain joins TRBV20-1 to TRBJ1-6; D is unclear. The germline V and J ends were trimmed by 0 bases and 10 bases, with 10 bases remaining between them. Germline V gene sequence: CDR1 DFQATT, CDR2 SNEGSKA (reference sequence). This CDR3 has 13 residues. CDR3: CSARDRGVSPLHF. The CDR3 DNA reads as TGCAGTGCTAGAGATCGGGGAGTATCACCCCTCCACTTT.

The gene calls are TRBV10-2 and TRBJ1-6, with D uncertain. This CDR3 has 15 amino acids. Germline lookup yields CDR1 WSHSY and CDR2 SAAADI. V was pared by 3 bases and J by 10 bases, with 16 bases between. The CDR3 nucleotides read TGCGCCAGCAGTGAAACTTCGATGGCCGGGTCACCCCTCCACTTT. Protein sequence: CASSETSMAGSPLHF.

This clonotype was observed many times. The gene calls are TRBV7-9 and TRBJ2-5; D gene unclear. Trimming stripped 3 bases from V and 4 bases from J, with 9 bases between. The germline CDR1 and CDR2 sequences are SEHNR and FQNEAQ (reference sequence). The CDR3 is made up of 13 amino acids. The CDR3 sequence is CASSLSRGETQYF. In DNA, the CDR3 is TGTGCCAGCAGCTTGAGCAGAGGAGAGACCCAGTACTTC. Drawing the rest from reference TRBV7-9 and TRBJ2-5, the complete variable domain is DTGVSQNPRHKITKRGQNVTFRCDPISEHNRLYWYRQTLGQGPEFLTYFQNEAQLEKSRLLSDRFSAERPKGSFSTLEIQRTEQGDSAMYLCASSLSRGETQYFGPGTRLLVL.

This chain links TRBV24-1 with TRBJ1-5; D might be TRBD1 (5 bases). The V gene's germline CDR1 is KGHDR and CDR2 SFDVKD. The CDR3 totals 14 residues. Trimming left V 4 bases short and J 11 bases short, with 17 bases between. The CDR3, as DNA: TGTGCCACCAGTGAGACGGGGCTACAATCAGCCCAGCATTTT. It is translated as CATSETGLQSAQHF.

Many counts were recorded for this clonotype. The genes are TRBV15 and TRBJ2-7; 8 bases are shared with TRBD1. Germline V gene sequence: CDR1 LNHNV, CDR2 YYDKDF (reference sequence). CDR3 length: 15 amino acids. V lost 6 bases and J lost 0; bases outside the gene matches: 7. The CDR3 DNA reads TGTGCCACCAGTCCCGGACAGGGAAGCTCCTACGAGCAGTACTTC. It codes for CATSPGQGSSYEQYF.

Only one count was recorded for this clonotype. The chain's CDR3 is CASSPGTVDYGYTF. DNA for the CDR3: TGTGCCAGCAGCCCCGGGACAGTCGACTATGGCTACACCTTC. The chain joins TRBV7-9 to TRBJ1-2; 7 bases are shared with TRBD1. The CDR3 is 14 amino acids. V was pared by 5 bases and J by 3 bases, with 6 bases of the junction left unmatched. Per germline, CDR1 SEHNR and CDR2 FQNEAQ (reference sequence).

The V and J genes are TRBV20-1 and TRBJ2-7; D perhaps matches TRBD1 (5 bases). CDR3 length: 15 amino acids. Germline assignment: CDR1 DFQATT and CDR2 SNEGSKA (reference sequence). The V end lost 6 bases, the J end lost 0 bases, and 18 bases lay between the germline ends. CDR3 in DNA: TGCAGTGCCGAGCCCGCCTTCAGGGCCTCCTACGAGCAGTACTTC. Amino acids: CSAEPAFRASYEQYF.